This T cell receptor beta chain was recovered during a study of T cells in Graves' hyperthyroidism and ophthalmopathy. Study-wide results and limits: Progression to ophthalmopathy was predicted a median of roughly 6.5 months early. Blood also contained most expanded thyroid clonotypes above 0.001.

This clonotype turned up a few times. Its cognate antigen is unknown. The germline V gene has CDR1 SGHRS and CDR2 YFSETQ. The length of the CDR3 is 15 residues. J was trimmed by 9 bases and V by 5 bases; bases with no gene match: 14. What was amplified from RNA transcripts were TCR beta CDR3 regions. An initial round of RT-PCR targeting the TCR CDR3 relied on the HTBI primer set. TCRdb recomputed calls from the multiplex PCR reads with MiXCR, one row per CDR3 protein. The data show approximately 400,000 distinct CDR3 sequences, roughly 14% seen once. The sample taken for sequencing was blood. This TCR was recovered from a woman aged 18-29 years with Graves' hyperthyroidism that later progressed to Graves' ophthalmopathy. The genes are TRBV5-1 and TRBJ2-1; 7 bases agree with TRBD1. The CDR3 reads CASRMDRSGLGEQFF. The DNA of the CDR3 is TGCGCCAGCAGGATGGACAGGTCGGGTCTTGGTGAGCAGTTCTTC. The complete variable domain, with remaining parts taken from reference TRBV5-1 and TRBJ2-1, reads KAGVTQTPRYLIKTRGQQVTLSCSPISGHRSVSWYQQTPGQGLQFLFEYFSETQRNKGNFPGRFSGRQFSNSRSEMNVSTLELGDSALYLCASRMDRSGLGEQFFGPGTRLTVL.